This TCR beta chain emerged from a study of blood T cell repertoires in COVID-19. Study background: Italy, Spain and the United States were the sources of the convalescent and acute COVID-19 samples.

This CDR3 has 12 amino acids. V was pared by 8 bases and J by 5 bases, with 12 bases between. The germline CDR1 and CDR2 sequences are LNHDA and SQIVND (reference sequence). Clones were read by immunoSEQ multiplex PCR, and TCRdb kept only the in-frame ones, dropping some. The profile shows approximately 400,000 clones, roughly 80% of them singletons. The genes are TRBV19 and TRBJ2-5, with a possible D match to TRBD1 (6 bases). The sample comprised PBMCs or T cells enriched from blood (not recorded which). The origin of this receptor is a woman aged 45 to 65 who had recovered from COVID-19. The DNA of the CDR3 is TGTGCCAGTGGCAGGGGTTGGGAGACCCAGTACTTC. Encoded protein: CASGRGWETQYF.